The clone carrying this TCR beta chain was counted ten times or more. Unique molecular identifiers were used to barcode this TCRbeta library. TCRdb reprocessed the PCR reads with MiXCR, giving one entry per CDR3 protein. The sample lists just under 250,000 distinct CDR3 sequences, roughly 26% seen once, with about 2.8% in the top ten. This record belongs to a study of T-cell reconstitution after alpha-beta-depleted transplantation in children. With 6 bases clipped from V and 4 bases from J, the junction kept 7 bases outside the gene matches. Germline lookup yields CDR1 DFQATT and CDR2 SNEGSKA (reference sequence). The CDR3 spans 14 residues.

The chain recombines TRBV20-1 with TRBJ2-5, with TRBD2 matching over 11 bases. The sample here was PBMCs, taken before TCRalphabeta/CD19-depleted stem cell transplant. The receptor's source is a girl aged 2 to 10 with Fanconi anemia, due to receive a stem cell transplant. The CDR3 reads CSADSGRAGETQYF. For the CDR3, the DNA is TGCAGTGCGGATAGCGGGAGGGCCGGAGAGACCCAGTACTTC.